This TCR beta chain derives from a study of beta chain features in type 1 diabetes. Study as a whole: Examination spanned 90 million to 140 million sorted cells from all samples. Whole-study results and caveats: Among all four CD4+ subsets, Type 1 diabetes patients had TCRB CDR3s that were moderately but significantly shorter.

To note about this clone: Its antigen is unknown.

Sequencing targeted expressed TCRB transcripts, as all isolated RNA had been reverse transcribed. Clones were sequenced by immunoSEQ multiplex PCR, and TCRdb holds only the in-frame ones, with some missing. The sample yields hundreds of thousands of clones, approximately 16% seen once. Donors contributed one heparinised blood draw apiece, averaging roughly 100 mL. CDR3 length: 18 residues. Germline CDR1 is GTSNPN and CDR2 is SVGIG (reference sequence). V shed 5 bases and J 1 base; nucleotides not matched to a gene: 8. The sequenced sample consisted of naive CD4+ T cells from blood. The receptor was isolated from a man aged 18 to 29 with type 1 diabetes. V gene TRBV30 combines with J gene TRBJ2-1, with 16 bases fitting TRBD2. In nucleotides, the CDR3 is TGTGCCTGGGGTACCGGGACTAGCGGGAGGGGATCCTACAATGAGCAGTTCTTC. Translating it yields CAWGTGTSGRGSYNEQFF.